This entry lists 7 T cell receptor beta chains sequenced from one sample in a study of T-cell reconstitution after alpha-beta-depleted transplantation in children. A TCRbeta library incorporating unique molecular identifiers was prepared. In TCRdb, the PCR reads were re-called with MiXCR into one record per CDR3 protein. Among about 200,000 distinct CDR3 sequences listed, approximately 6% were seen once. This sample comprised PBMCs, obtained before TCRalphabeta/CD19-depleted stem cell transplant. These receptors all come from a girl less than two years old with combined immunodeficiency, due to receive a stem cell transplant.

This clonotype has a count of ten or more. J is TRBJ2-7 and V is TRBV7-9; D might be TRBD1 (5 bases). With 5 bases removed from V and 4 bases from J, the gap between germline ends came to 15 bases. The germline V gene has CDR1 SEHNR and CDR2 FQNEAQ (reference sequence). This CDR3 spans 14 amino acids. The CDR3 is CASSPILDSYEQYF. The CDR3 nucleotides read TGTGCCAGCAGCCCGATCCTCGACAGTTACGAGCAGTACTTC.

V usage is TRBV4-3 and J usage is TRBJ2-7; D is unresolved. The CDR3 runs to 14 residues. V lost 4 bases and J lost 4, with 14 bases in between. Germline CDR1 and CDR2: LGHNA and YSLEER. For the CDR3, the DNA is TGCGCCAGCAGCCGCGTTAGAGGACCTTACGAGCAGTACTTC. It specifies CASSRVRGPYEQYF.

The V and J genes are TRBV30 and TRBJ2-3; D is unclear. CDR1 is GTSNPN, CDR2 SVGIG, per germline (reference sequence). This CDR3 region has 12 residues. The ends were cut back, 4 bases at V and 2 bases at J, with 7 bases in the middle. The DNA of the CDR3 is TGTGCCTGGACTATGGACACAGATACGCAGTATTTT. Its protein product is CAWTMDTDTQYF.

This clonotype was counted ten times or more. J is TRBJ1-2 and V is TRBV9; 7 bases line up with TRBD1. Germline lookup yields CDR1 SGDLS and CDR2 YYNGEE. The CDR3 is made up of 15 amino acids. V shed 3 bases, J shed 1 base, and the junction held 6 bases outside the gene matches. The CDR3 sequence is CASSETGTDNYGYTF. The DNA of the CDR3 is TGTGCCAGCAGCGAGACCGGGACAGATAACTATGGCTACACCTTC.

This clonotype appeared many times. The chain is built from TRBV20-1 and TRBJ2-3, with D hard to call. The CDR3 contains 14 residues. The V gene's germline CDR1 is DFQATT and CDR2 SNEGSKA (reference sequence). V was shortened by 1 base and J by 0 bases, with 8 bases between the two germline ends. CDR3 nucleotide sequence: TGCAGTGCTAGAGTTCGGTTTAGCACAGATACGCAGTATTTT. Translation: CSARVRFSTDTQYF.

In this sample, this clonotype turned up many times. Written as DNA, the CDR3 is TGCGCCAGCAGCCCACATACTACCCCGTCGTTCTCTGGGGCCAACGTCCTGACTTTC. It codes for CASSPHTTPSFSGANVLTF. The chain joins TRBV4-3 to TRBJ2-6, with D uncertain. The CDR3 consists of 19 residues. Trimming took 4 bases from V and 0 from J, leaving 19 bases between them. Germline values: CDR1 LGHNA, CDR2 YSLEER.

CDR3 sequence: CASSESVALEAFF. The CDR3 DNA is TGTGCCAGCAGTGAATCCGTAGCGCTTGAAGCTTTCTTT. The chain has TRBV2 and TRBJ1-1; D unresolved. The V end lost 2 bases, the J end lost 7 bases, and 11 bases lay between the germline ends. Per the germline V gene, CDR1 is SNHLY and CDR2 is FYNNEI. The CDR3 covers 13 residues.